This T cell receptor (beta chain) was observed in a study of T cell repertoires in cytomegalovirus infection. Study-wide context: Selection of CMV epitopes for the study included recently identified HLA-C-restricted and well-studied HLA-B-restricted ones. It can be stated that public TCR beta signatures indicated CMV infection as well as a matching HLA type.

The CDR3 contains 15 residues. V dropped 4 bases and J dropped 5; count of bases not matched to a gene: 2. MiXCR, applied by TCRdb to the reads, yields one record per CDR3 protein. The sample lists some 800,000 distinct CDR3 sequences; 25% to 35% were seen once. Broader study findings: The cumulative frequency of public TCR beta families distinguished individuals who carried CMV together with the relevant HLA. Clonotypes of TCR beta that were HLA-C-restricted and CMV-specific dominated the ex vivo response.

Notes on this clonotype: The antigen is undetermined.

This receptor was identified in a human donor in good health (CMV status not recorded). Some clones in this sample may be carry-over from other donors' samples. Sample: cultured CD8+ T cells from PBMCs, taken from culture after CMV antigen stimulation. V and J are TRBV12-3 or TRBV12-4 and TRBJ2-2; 12 bases agree with TRBD1. CDR3 region: CASSSGQGATGELFF. CDR3 DNA sequence: TGTGCCAGCAGTTCGGGACAGGGGGCAACCGGGGAGCTGTTTTTT.